The 2 T cell receptor beta chains below all came from one sample that was sequenced in a study of T cell repertoires in aging, cancer and after chemotherapy. Multiplex touch-down PCR with TRB-A/B primers amplified rearranged V-D-J TRB sequences. TCRdb analysed the multiplex PCR reads with MiXCR anew, one entry per CDR3 protein. The sample yields under 8,500 distinct CDR3 sequences, 25% to 35% seen once. Amplification of TCR beta used genomic DNA extracted from peripheral blood. Sample: blood. These receptors came from a human donor in good health.

By its share, this clonotype is medium-sized (0.01 to 0.1%). This chain links TRBV11-1 with TRBJ2-3; D is possibly TRBD1 or TRBD2 (5 bases each). The CDR3 sequence is 15 residues long. Per germline, CDR1 SGHAT and CDR2 FQDESV (reference sequence). Trimming shortened V by 5 bases and J by 6 bases, and 18 bases separated the two germline ends. The chain's CDR3 is CASSRMGDPGDTQYF. CDR3 DNA sequence: TGTGCCAGCAGCCGCATGGGGGACCCTGGGGATACGCAGTATTTT.

This rearrangement joins TRBV6-2 or TRBV6-3 to TRBJ1-4; D remains ambiguous. The V gene lost 2 bases and the J gene lost 8 bases, with 6 bases spanning the gap. CDR1 is MNHEY, CDR2 SVGEGT, per germline. The CDR3 runs to 12 residues. The CDR3 region is CASSYLGEKLFF. For the CDR3, the DNA is TGTGCCAGCAGTTACCTCGGGGAAAAACTGTTTTTT.